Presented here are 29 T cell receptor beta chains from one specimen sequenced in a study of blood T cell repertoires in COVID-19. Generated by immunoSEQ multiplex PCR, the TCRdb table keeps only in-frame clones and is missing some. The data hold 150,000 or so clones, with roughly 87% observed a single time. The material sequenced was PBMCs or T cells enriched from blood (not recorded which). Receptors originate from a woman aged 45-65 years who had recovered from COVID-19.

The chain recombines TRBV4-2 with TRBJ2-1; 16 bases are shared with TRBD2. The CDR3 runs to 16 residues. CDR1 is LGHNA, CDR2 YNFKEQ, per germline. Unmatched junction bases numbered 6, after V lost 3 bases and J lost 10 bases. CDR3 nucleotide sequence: TGTGCCAGCAGCCAGGCCGGGACTAGCGGGAGGGCAGAGCAGTTCTTC. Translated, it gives CASSQAGTSGRAEQFF.

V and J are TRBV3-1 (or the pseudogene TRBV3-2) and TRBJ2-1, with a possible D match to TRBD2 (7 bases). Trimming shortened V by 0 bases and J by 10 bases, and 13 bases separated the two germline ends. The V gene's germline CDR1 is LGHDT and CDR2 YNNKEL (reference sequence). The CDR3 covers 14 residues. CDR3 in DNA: TGTGCCAGCAGCCAAGAAGGGGGAGCGGGAGAGCAGTTCTTC. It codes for CASSQEGGAGEQFF.

Here the CDR3 DNA reads TGTGCCAGCAGAGTGGGGGCAAGGGAAAAACTGTTTTTT. It yields the protein CASRVGAREKLFF. V is TRBV28 and J is TRBJ1-4; tentative D call: TRBD1 (6 bases). Germline-derived CDR1 and CDR2 are MDHEN and SYDVKM. Trimming stripped 6 bases from V and 8 bases from J, with 13 bases between. This CDR3 spans 13 amino acids. Together with reference TRBV28 and TRBJ1-4, the CDR3 gives the full variable domain: DVKVTQSSRYLVKRTGEKVFLECVQDMDHENMFWYRQDPGLGLRLIYFSYDVKMKEKGDIPEGYSVSREKKERFSLILESASTNQTSMYLCASRVGAREKLFFGSGTQLSVL.

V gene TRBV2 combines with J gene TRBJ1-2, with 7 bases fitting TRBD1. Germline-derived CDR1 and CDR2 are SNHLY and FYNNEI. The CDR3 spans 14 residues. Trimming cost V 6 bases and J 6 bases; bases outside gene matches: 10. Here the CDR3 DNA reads TGTGCCAGCAGGTCACAGGGGCCTTTTCATGGCTACACCTTC. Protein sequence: CASRSQGPFHGYTF.

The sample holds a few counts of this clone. CDR3 DNA: TGTGCCAGCAGCCCCGAGCGGGCGAACACCGGGGAGCTGTTTTTT. It codes for CASSPERANTGELFF. The genes are TRBV7-9 and TRBJ2-2, with D possibly matching TRBD2 (6 bases). Trimming cost V 5 bases and J 0 bases, with 10 bases left between them. Germline lookup yields CDR1 SEHNR and CDR2 FQNEAQ (reference sequence). This CDR3 contains 15 residues.

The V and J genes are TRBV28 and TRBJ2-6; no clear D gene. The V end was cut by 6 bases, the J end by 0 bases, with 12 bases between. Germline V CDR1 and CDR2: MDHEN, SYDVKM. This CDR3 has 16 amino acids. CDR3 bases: TGTGCCAGCAGCCCCCCTTCGGTCTCTGGGGCCAACGTCCTGACTTTC. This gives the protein CASSPPSVSGANVLTF.

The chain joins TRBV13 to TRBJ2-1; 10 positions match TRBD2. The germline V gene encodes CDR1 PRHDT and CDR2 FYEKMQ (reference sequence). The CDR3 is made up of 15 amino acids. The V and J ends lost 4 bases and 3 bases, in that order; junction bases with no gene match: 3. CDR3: CASSYTSGDYNEQFF. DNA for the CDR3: TGTGCCAGCAGCTATACTAGCGGGGACTACAATGAGCAGTTCTTC.

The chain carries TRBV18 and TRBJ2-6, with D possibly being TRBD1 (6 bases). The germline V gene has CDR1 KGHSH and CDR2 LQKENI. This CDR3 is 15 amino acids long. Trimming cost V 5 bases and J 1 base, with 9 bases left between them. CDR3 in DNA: TGTGCCAGCTCAGAAAGGGGGTCTGGGGCCAACGTCCTGACTTTC. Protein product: CASSERGSGANVLTF.

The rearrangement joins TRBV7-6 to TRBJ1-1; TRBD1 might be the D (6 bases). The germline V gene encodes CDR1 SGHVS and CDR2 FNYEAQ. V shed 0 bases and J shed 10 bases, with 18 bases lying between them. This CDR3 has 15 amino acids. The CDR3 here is CASSLAAEDSLAAFF. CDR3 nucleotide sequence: TGTGCCAGCAGCTTAGCGGCAGAGGACAGCCTGGCAGCTTTCTTT. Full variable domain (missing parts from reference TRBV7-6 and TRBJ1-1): GAGVSQSPRYKVTKRGQDVALRCDPISGHVSLYWYRQALGQGPEFLTYFNYEAQQDKSGLPNDRFSAERPEGSISTLTIQRTEQRDSAMYRCASSLAAEDSLAAFFGQGTRLTVV.

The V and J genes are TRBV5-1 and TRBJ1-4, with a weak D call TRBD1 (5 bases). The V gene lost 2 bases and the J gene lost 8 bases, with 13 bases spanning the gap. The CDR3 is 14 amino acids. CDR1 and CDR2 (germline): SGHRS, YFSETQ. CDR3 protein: CASSFQLGGEKLFF. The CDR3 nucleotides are TGCGCCAGCAGCTTTCAGCTTGGGGGGGAAAAACTGTTTTTT. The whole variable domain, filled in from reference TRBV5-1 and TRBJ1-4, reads KAGVTQTPRYLIKTRGQQVTLSCSPISGHRSVSWYQQTPGQGLQFLFEYFSETQRNKGNFPGRFSGRQFSNSRSEMNVSTLELGDSALYLCASSFQLGGEKLFFGSGTQLSVL.

The CDR3 sequence: CASSPGSGRARGGELFF. CDR3 bases: TGTGCCAGCAGCCCCGGTAGCGGGAGGGCTAGAGGCGGGGAGCTGTTTTTT. This rearrangement joins TRBV7-9 to TRBJ2-2; 11 nucleotides agree with TRBD2. J gave up 7 bases and V 5 bases, and 12 bases lay outside the gene matches. CDR1 and CDR2 (germline): SEHNR, FQNEAQ (reference sequence). The CDR3 totals 17 residues.

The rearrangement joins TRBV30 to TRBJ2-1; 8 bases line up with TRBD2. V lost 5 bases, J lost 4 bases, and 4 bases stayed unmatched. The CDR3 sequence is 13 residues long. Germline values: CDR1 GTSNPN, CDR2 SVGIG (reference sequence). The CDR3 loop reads CAWERGLYNEQFF. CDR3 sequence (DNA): TGTGCCTGGGAGCGGGGGCTTTACAATGAGCAGTTCTTC.

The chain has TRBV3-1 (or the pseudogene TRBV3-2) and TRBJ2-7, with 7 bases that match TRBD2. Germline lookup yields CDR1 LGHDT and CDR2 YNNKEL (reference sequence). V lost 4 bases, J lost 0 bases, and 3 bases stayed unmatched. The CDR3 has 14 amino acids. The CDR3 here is CASSLAGNSYEQYF. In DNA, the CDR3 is TGTGCCAGCAGCCTAGCGGGCAACTCCTACGAGCAGTACTTC.

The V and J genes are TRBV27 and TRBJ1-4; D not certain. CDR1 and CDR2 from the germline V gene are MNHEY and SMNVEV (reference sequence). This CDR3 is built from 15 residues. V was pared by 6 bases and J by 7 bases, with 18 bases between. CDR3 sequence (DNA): TGTGCCAGCAGCCAAACGCCCTTACGAGGTGAAAAACTGTTTTTT. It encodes CASSQTPLRGEKLFF.

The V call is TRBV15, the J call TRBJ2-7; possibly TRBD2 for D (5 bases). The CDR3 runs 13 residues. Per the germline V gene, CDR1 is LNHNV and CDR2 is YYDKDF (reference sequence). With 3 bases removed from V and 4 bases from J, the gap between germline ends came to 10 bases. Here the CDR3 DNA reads TGTGCCACCAGCAGCGGACTGCGGTACGAGCAGTACTTC. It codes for CATSSGLRYEQYF.

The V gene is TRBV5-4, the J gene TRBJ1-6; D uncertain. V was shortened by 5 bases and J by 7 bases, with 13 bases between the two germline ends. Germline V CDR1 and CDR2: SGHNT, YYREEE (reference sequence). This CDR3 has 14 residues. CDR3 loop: CASSLAGINSPLHF. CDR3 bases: TGTGCCAGCAGTTTAGCCGGGATAAATTCACCCCTCCACTTT.

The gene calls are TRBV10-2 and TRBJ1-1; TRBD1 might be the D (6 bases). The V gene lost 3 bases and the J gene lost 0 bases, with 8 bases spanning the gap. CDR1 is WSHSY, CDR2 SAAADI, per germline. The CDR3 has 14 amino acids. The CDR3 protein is CASSEQGMNTEAFF. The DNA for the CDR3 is TGCGCCAGCAGTGAACAGGGAATGAACACTGAAGCTTTCTTT.

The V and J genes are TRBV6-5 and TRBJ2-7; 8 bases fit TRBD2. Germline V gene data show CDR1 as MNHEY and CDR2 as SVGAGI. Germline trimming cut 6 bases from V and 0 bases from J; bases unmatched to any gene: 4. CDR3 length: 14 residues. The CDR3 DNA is TGTGCCAGCAGGACGGGACTAGTCTCCTACGAGCAGTACTTC. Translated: CASRTGLVSYEQYF.

Here the CDR3 DNA reads TGTGCCAGCAGCTCCATCGACAGGGGGAACGAGCAGTACTTC. Its protein product is CASSSIDRGNEQYF. This chain links TRBV5-6 with TRBJ2-7; TRBD1 aligns across 9 bases. J lost 5 bases, V lost 3 bases, and 6 bases had no gene match. The germline CDR1 and CDR2 sequences are SGHDT and YYEEEE. The CDR3 is 14 residues long.

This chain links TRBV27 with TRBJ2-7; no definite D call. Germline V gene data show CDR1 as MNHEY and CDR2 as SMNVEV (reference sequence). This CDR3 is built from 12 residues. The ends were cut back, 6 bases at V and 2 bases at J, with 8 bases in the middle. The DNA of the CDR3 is TGTGCCAGCAGCCCGAGTCCCTACGAGCAGTACTTC. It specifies CASSPSPYEQYF.

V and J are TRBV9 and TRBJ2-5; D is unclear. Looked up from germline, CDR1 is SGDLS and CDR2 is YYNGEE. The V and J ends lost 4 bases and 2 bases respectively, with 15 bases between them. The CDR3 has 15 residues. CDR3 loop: CASSPTGGIQETQYF. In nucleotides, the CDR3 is TGTGCCAGCAGCCCAACGGGTGGAATACAAGAGACCCAGTACTTC.

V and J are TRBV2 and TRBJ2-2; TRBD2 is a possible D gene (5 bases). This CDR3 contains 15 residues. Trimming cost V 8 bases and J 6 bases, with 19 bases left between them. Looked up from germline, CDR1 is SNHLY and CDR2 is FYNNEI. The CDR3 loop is CASLRSGRESGELFF. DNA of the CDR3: TGTGCCAGCCTACGTTCAGGACGGGAATCCGGGGAGCTGTTTTTT.

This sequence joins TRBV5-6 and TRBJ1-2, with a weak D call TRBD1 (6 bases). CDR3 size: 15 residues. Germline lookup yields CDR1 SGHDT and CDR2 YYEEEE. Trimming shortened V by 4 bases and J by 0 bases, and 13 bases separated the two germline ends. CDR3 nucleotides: TGTGCCAGCAGCGGAGGACAGCACGCTAACTATGGCTACACCTTC. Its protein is CASSGGQHANYGYTF. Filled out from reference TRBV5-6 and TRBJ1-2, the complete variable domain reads DAGVTQSPTHLIKTRGQQVTLRCSPKSGHDTVSWYQQALGQGPQFIFQYYEEEERQRGNFPDRFSGHQFPNYSSELNVNALLLGDSALYLCASSGGQHANYGYTFGSGTRLTVV.

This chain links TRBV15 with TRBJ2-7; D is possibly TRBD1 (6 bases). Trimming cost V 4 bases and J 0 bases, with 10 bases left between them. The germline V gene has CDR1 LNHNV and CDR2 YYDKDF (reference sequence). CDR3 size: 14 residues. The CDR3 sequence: CATSNTGHSYEQYF. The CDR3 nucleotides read TGTGCCACCAGCAATACAGGGCACTCCTACGAGCAGTACTTC.

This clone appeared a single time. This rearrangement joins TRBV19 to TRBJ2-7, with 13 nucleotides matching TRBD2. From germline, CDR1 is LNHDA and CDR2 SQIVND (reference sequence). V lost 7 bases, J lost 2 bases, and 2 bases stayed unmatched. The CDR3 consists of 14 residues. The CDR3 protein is CASKTSGGTYEQYF. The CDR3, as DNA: TGTGCCAGTAAGACTAGCGGGGGGACCTACGAGCAGTACTTC.

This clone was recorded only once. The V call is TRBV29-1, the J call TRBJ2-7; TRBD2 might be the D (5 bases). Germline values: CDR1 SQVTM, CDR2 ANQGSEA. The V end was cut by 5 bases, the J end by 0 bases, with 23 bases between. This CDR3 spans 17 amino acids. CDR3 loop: CSVWTRGADGFSYEQYF. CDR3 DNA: TGCAGCGTTTGGACTCGCGGTGCGGACGGATTCTCCTACGAGCAGTACTTC.

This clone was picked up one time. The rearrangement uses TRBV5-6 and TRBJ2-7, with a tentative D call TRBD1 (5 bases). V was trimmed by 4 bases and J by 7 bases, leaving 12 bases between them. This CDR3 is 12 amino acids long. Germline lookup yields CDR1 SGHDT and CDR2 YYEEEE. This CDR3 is CASSGAVGEQYF. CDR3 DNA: TGTGCCAGCAGCGGGGCCGTGGGGGAGCAGTACTTC.

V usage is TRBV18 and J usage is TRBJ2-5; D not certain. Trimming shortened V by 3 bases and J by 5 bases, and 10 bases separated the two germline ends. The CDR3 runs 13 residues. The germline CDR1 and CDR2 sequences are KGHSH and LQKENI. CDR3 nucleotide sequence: TGTGCCAGCTCACCCGGCCTAGGTGAGACCCAGTACTTC. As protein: CASSPGLGETQYF.

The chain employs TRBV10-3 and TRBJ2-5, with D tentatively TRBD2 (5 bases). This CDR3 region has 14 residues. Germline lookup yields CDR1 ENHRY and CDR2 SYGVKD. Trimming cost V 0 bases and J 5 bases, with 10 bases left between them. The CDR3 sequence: CAISESGQRETQYF. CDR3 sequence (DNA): TGTGCCATCAGTGAGTCCGGGCAGCGGGAGACCCAGTACTTC.